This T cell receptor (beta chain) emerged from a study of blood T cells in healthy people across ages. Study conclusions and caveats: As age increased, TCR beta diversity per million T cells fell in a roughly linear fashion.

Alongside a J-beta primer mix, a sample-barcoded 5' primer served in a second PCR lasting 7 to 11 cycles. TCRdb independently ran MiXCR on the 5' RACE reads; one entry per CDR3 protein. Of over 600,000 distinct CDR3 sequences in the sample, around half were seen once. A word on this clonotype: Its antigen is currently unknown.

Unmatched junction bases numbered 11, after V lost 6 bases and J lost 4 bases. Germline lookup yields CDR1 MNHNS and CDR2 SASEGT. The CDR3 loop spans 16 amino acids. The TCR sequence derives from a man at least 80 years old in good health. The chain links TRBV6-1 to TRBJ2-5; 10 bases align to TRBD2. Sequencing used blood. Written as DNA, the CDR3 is TGTGCCAGCAGCGAGGGGCTAGCGGGAGCTCGAGAGACCCAGTACTTC. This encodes CASSEGLAGARETQYF.